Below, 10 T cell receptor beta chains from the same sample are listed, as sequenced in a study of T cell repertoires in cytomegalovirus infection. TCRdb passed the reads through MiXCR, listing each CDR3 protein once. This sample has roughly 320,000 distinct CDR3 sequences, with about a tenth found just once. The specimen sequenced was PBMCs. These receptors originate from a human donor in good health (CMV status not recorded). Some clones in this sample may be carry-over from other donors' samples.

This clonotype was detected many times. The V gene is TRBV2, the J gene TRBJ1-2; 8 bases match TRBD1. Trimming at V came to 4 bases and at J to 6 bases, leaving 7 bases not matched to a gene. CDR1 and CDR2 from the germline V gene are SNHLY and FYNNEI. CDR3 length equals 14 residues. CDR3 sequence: CASSGDRGGDGYTF. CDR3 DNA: TGTGCCAGCAGTGGCGACAGGGGCGGAGATGGCTACACCTTC.

Here the CDR3 reads CSARDALAGGPSYNEQFF. CDR3 in DNA: TGCAGTGCTAGAGATGCGCTAGCGGGGGGTCCCTCCTACAATGAGCAGTTCTTC. The chain combines TRBV20-1 with TRBJ2-1, with 11 bases matching TRBD2. With 0 bases clipped from V and 0 bases from J, the junction kept 7 bases outside the gene matches. This CDR3 contains 18 residues. Germline CDR1 and CDR2: DFQATT and SNEGSKA (reference sequence).

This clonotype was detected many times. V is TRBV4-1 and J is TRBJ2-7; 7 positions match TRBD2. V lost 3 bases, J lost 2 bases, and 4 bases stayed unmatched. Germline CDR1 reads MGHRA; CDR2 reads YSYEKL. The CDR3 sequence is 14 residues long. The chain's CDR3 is CASSHLGLAYEQYF. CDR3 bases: TGCGCCAGCAGCCACCTAGGACTAGCCTACGAGCAGTACTTC.

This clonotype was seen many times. CDR3 in DNA: TGTGCCAGCAGCTTGGCGTTTGGACAAGGGGAGACCCAGTACTTC. The encoded protein is CASSLAFGQGETQYF. The V gene is TRBV5-4, the J gene TRBJ2-5, with a tentative D call TRBD1 (5 bases). Germline CDR1 reads SGHNT; CDR2 reads YYREEE (reference sequence). Trimming removed 0 bases at V and 5 bases at J, with 14 bases between. The CDR3 covers 15 residues.

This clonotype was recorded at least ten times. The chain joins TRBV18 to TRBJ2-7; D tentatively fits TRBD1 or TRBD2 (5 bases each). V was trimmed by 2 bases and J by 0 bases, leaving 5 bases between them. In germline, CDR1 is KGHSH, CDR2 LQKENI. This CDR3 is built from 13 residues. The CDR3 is CASSPGTSYEQYV. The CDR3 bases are TGTGCCAGCTCACCAGGGACCTCCTACGAGCAGTACGTC.

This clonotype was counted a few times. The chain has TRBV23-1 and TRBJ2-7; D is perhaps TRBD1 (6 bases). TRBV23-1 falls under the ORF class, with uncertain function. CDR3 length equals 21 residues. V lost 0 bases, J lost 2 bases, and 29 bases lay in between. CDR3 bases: TGCGCCAGCAGTCAATCGAGTGTTGACCAAATACAGGGACCCTTCACCTACGAGCAGTACGTC. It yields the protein CASSQSSVDQIQGPFTYEQYV.

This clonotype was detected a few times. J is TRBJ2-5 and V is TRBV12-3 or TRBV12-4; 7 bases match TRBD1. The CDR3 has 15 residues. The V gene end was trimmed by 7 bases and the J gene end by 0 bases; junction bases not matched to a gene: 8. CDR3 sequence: CASTTGFRDQETQYF. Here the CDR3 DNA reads TGTGCCAGCACGACAGGGTTCAGGGACCAAGAGACCCAGTACTTC.

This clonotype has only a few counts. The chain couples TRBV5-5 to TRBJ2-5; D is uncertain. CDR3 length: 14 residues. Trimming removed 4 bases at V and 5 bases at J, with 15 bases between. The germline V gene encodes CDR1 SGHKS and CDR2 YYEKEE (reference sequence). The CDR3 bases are TGTGCCAGCAGCCATCAGACCGGTGGGGAGACCCAGTACTTC. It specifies CASSHQTGGETQYF.

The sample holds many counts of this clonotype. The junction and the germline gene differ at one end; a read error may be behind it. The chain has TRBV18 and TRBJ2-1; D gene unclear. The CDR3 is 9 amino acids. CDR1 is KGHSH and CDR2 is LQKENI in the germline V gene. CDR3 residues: CASSPFSIF. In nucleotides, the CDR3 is TGTGCCAGCTCCCCGTTCTCGATCTTC.

The CDR3 is CASSQGGGLGQYF. As DNA, the CDR3 is TGTGCCAGCAGCCAAGGAGGCGGCCTGGGGCAGTACTTC. J is TRBJ2-7 and V is TRBV3-1; D is unresolved. CDR1 is LGHDT and CDR2 is YNNKEL in the germline V gene (reference sequence). The CDR3 runs to 13 residues. The ends were cut back, 1 base at V and 9 bases at J, with 13 bases in the middle.